The sequence of this T cell receptor beta chain was determined in a study of beta chain features in type 1 diabetes. As for the study in general: Regarding age, gender and cell yields, patients proved similar to healthy donors.

The length of the CDR3 is 15 residues. Trimming stripped 4 bases from V and 0 bases from J, with 7 bases between. Germline-derived CDR1 and CDR2 are SGHDN and FVKESK. Study results and caveats: Among patients, naive, central memory and Treg TCRB repertoires appeared more similar than among healthy donors. For Type 1 diabetes patients, all four CD4+ subsets carried TCRB CDR3s that were moderately but significantly shorter. Reads derived from cDNA could over-represent cells showing high TCR expression.

Of the isolated RNA, all was reverse transcribed, and so the sequenced material was expressed TCRB transcripts. Sequencing used immunoSEQ multiplex PCR; TCRdb keeps in-frame clones, though not all of them. Altogether fewer than 650,000 clones are present, 15% to 17% being singletons, with the ten largest covering about 0.086%. With respect to this clone: Its target is not known.

This clonotype was sampled from a young man in good health. The V call is TRBV14, the J call TRBJ2-6, with no clear D. Sequencing was carried out using naive CD4+ T cells from blood. The CDR3 loop reads CASSLGASGANVLTF. CDR3 nucleotides: TGTGCCAGCAGCCTTGGAGCCTCTGGGGCCAACGTCCTGACTTTC.